This T cell receptor (beta chain) is drawn from a study of cytomegalovirus exposure and HLA in healthy donors. The study's findings and limits: Follow-up analysis later connected one missense variant in DCLRE1C with trimming of TCR beta V- and J-genes. It was about 150 TCR beta chains that were listed as cytomegalovirus-associated.

After removal of 1 base from V and 2 bases from J, the junction contained 7 bases not matched to a gene. Germline lookup yields CDR1 SEHNR and CDR2 FQNEAQ (reference sequence). CDR3 length equals 16 residues. Note on this clone: Its antigen is as yet unknown.

The PCR made use of 60 Vbeta and 13 Jbeta primers. Sequencing was performed with immunoSEQ multiplex PCR; in TCRdb, only in-frame clones are kept and a portion is missing. The sample includes about 150,000 clones, around 68% of them seen just once. Healthy bone marrow donors made up the donors. The sequencing sample was made of PBMCs. The rearrangement joins TRBV7-9 to TRBJ2-5, with 7 bases matching TRBD1. The source of this sequence is a man younger than 40 in good health and CMV-seronegative. The CDR3, as DNA: TGTGCCAGCAGCTTAGTACCCACAGGGGTGCAAGAGACCCAGTACTTC. This sequence encodes CASSLVPTGVQETQYF. The variable domain in full, completed from reference TRBV7-9 and TRBJ2-5, reads DTGVSQNPRHKITKRGQNVTFRCDPISEHNRLYWYRQTLGQGPEFLTYFQNEAQLEKSRLLSDRFSAERPKGSFSTLEIQRTEQGDSAMYLCASSLVPTGVQETQYFGPGTRLLVL.